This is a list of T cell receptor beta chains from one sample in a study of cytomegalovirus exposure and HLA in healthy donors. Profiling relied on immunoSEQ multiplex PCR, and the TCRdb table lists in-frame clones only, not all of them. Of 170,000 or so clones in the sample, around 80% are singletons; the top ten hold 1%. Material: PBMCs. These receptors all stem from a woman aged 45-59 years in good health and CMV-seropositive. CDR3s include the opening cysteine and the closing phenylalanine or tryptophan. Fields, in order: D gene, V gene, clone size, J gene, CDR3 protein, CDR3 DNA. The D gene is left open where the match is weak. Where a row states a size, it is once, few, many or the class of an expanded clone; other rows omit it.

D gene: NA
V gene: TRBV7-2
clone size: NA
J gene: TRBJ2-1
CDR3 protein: CASSLRGRFYNEQFF
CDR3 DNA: TGTGCCAGCAGCTTAAGAGGGCGCTTCTACAATGAGCAGTTCTTC

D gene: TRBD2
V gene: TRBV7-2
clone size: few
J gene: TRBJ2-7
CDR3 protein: CASSLVAGGDYEQYF
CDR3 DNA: TGTGCCAGCAGCTTAGTTGCGGGAGGCGACTACGAGCAGTACTTC

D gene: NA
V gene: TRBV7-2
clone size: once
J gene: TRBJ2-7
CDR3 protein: CASSLSTTYEQYF
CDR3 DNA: TGTGCCAGCAGCTTAAGTACTACCTACGAGCAGTACTTC

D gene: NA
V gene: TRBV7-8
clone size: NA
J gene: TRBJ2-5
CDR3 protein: CASSFGTRETQYF
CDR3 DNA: TGTGCCAGCAGCTTCGGGACAAGGGAGACCCAGTACTTC

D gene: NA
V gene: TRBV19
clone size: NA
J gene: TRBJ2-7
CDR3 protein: CASTQGYEQYF
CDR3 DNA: TGTGCCAGTACTCAGGGCTACGAGCAGTACTTC

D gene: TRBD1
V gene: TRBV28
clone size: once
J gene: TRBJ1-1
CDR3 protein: CASRGGTATEAFF
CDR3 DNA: TGTGCCAGCAGGGGTGGGACAGCCACTGAAGCTTTCTTT

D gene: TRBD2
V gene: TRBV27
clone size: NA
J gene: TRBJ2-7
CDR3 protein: CASSGPGGHRYEQYF
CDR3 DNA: TGTGCCAGCAGTGGGCCGGGGGGTCACCGATACGAGCAGTACTTC

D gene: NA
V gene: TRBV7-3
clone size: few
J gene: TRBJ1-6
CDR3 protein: CASSLDRQSPLHF
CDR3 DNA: TGTGCCAGCAGCTTGGATAGACAGTCACCCCTCCACTTT

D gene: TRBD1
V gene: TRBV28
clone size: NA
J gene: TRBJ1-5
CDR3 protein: CASSSILDRVNQPQHF
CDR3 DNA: TGTGCCAGCAGTTCCATCCTGGACAGGGTCAATCAGCCCCAGCATTTT

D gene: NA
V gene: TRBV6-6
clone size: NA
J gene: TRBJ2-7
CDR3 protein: CASSSSIVTTYEQYF
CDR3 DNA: TGTGCCAGCAGTAGCTCAATCGTAACGACCTACGAGCAGTACTTC

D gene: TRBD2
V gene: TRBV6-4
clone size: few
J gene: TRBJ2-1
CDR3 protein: CASSDLAGRGDEQFF
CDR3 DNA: TGTGCCAGCAGTGACTTAGCAGGGAGGGGAGATGAGCAGTTCTTC

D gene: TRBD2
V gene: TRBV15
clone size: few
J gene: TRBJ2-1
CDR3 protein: CATSRAGGIGYNEQFF
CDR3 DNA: TGTGCCACCAGCAGGGCCGGGGGGATTGGGTACAATGAGCAGTTCTTC

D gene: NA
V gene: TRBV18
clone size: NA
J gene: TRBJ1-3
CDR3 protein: CASSERSGIGNTIYF
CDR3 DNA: TGTGCCAGCTCAGAGAGGTCAGGGATTGGAAACACCATATATTTT

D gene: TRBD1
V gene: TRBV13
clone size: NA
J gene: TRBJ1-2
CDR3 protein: CASSLTGSVYGYAF
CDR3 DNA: TGTGCCAGCAGCCTGACAGGGTCTGTCTATGGCTACGCCTTC

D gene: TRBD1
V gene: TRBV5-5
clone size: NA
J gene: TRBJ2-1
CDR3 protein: CASSLGQGFTNEQFF
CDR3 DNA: TGTGCCAGCAGCTTGGGACAGGGGTTTACAAATGAGCAGTTCTTC

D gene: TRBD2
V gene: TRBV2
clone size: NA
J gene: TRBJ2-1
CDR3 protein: CASNSVAGVEQFF
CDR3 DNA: TGTGCCAGCAATTCAGTTGCGGGAGTTGAGCAGTTCTTC

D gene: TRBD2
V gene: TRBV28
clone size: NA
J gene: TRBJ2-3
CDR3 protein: CASPPPTGTSGAFGTDTQYF
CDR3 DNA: TGTGCCAGCCCTCCTCCGACAGGGACTAGCGGGGCCTTCGGTACAGATACGCAGTATTTT

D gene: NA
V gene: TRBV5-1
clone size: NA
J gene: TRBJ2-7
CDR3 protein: CASSLVTRNSYEQYF
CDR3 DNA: TGCGCCAGCAGCTTGGTGACTCGCAACTCCTACGAGCAGTACTTC

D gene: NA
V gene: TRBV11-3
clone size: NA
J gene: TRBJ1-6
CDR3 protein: CASSQFGQGNSPLHF
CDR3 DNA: TGTGCCAGCAGCCAATTCGGGCAGGGGAATTCACCCCTCCACTTT

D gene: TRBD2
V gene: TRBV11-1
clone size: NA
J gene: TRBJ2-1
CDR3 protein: CASSRTSPGGEQFF
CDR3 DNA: TGTGCCAGCAGCAGGACTAGTCCGGGGGGAGAGCAGTTCTTC

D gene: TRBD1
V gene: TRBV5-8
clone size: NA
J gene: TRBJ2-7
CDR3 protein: CASSLGTGESYEQYF
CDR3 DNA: TGTGCCAGCAGCTTGGGGACAGGGGAGTCGTACGAGCAGTACTTC

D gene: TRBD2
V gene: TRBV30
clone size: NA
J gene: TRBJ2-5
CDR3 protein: CAWARGAGGTGETQYF
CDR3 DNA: TGTGCCTGGGCCCGAGGCGCGGGAGGGACGGGGGAGACCCAGTACTTC

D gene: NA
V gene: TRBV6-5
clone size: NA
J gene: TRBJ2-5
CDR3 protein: CASRVNVGAETQYF
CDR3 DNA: TGTGCCAGCAGGGTTAATGTGGGGGCTGAGACCCAGTACTTC

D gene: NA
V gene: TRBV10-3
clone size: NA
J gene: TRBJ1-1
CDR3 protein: CATRQDLNTEAFF
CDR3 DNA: TGTGCCACCCGACAGGATCTGAACACTGAAGCTTTCTTT

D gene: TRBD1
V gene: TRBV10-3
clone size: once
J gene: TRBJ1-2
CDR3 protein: CAITPGTGIYTF
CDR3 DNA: TGTGCCATCACCCCCGGGACAGGGATCTACACCTTC

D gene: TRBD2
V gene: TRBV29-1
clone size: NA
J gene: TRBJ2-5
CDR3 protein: CSVGRLAGGTVEGYQETQYF
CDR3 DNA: TGCAGCGTTGGGCGACTAGCGGGTGGAACCGTGGAAGGGTATCAAGAGACCCAGTACTTC

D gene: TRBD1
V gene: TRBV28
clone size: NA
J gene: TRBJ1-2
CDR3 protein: CASSSSGTGGYGYTF
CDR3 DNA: TGTGCCAGCAGTTCCTCCGGGACAGGGGGCTATGGCTACACCTTC

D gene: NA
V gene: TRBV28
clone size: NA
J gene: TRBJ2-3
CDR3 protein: CASTFQGKGTDTQYF
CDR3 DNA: TGTGCCAGCACCTTCCAGGGGAAGGGCACAGATACGCAGTATTTT

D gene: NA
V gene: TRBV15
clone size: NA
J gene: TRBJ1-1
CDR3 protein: CATSIRAVNTEAFF
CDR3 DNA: TGTGCCACCAGCATCAGAGCGGTGAACACTGAAGCTTTCTTT

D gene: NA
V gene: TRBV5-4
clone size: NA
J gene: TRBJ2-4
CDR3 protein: CASSLKRGTKNIQYF
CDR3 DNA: TGTGCCAGCAGCTTGAAAAGGGGGACCAAAAACATTCAGTACTTC

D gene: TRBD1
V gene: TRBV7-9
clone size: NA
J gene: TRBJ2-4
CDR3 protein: CASSSDREGNIQYF
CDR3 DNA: TGTGCCAGCAGCTCAGACAGGGAAGGAAACATTCAGTACTTC

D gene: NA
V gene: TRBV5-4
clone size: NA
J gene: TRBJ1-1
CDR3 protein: CAIGGVEGTEAFF
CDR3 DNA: TGTGCCATCGGTGGGGTGGAGGGCACTGAAGCTTTCTTT

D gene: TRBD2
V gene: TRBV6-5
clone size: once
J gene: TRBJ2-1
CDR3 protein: CASSYGGGGGYHEQFF
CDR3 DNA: TGTGCCAGCAGTTATGGCGGTGGCGGGGGATACCATGAGCAGTTCTTC

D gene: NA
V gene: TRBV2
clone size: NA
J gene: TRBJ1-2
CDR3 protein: CASMDSHYGYTF
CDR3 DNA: TGTGCCAGCATGGACAGTCATTATGGCTACACCTTC

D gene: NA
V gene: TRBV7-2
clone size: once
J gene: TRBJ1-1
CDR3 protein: CASSPSGTQYTEAFF
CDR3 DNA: TGTGCCAGCAGCCCTAGCGGGACCCAATACACTGAAGCTTTCTTT

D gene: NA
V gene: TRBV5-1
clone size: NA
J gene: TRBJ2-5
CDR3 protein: CASSLSGQIRQETQYF
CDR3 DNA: TGCGCCAGCAGCTTATCTGGACAGATACGCCAAGAGACCCAGTACTTC

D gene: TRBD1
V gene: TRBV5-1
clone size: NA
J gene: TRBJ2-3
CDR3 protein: CASSFRQGPSSTDTQYF
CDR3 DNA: TGCGCCAGCAGCTTTAGACAGGGCCCCTCTAGCACAGATACGCAGTATTTT

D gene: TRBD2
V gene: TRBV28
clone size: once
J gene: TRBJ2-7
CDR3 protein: CASSALAGPSSYEQYF
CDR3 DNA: TGTGCCAGCAGCGCGCTAGCGGGGCCCAGCTCCTACGAGCAGTACTTC

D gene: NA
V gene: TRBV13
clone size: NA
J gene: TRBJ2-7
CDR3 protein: CASSPRTVSYEQYF
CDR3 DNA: TGTGCCAGCAGCCCGAGGACAGTCTCCTACGAGCAGTACTTC

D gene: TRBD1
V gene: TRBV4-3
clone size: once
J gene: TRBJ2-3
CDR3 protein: CASSQAVPGGADTQYF
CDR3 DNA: TGCGCCAGCAGCCAAGCAGTTCCAGGGGGCGCAGATACGCAGTATTTT

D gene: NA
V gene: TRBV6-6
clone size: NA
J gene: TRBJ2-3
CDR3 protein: CASSPRSAGDTQYF
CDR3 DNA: TGTGCCAGCAGCCCTAGGAGTGCGGGGGATACGCAGTATTTT